Below, 5 T cell receptor beta chains from the same sample are listed, as sequenced in a study of blood T cell repertoires in COVID-19. The table came from immunoSEQ multiplex PCR; TCRdb's copy has only in-frame clones and leaves some out. The sample has about 220,000 clones; roughly 84% are singletons. The specimen sequenced was peripheral blood. The receptors shown here come from a woman of 80 years or more with acute or convalescent COVID-19.

The rearrangement uses TRBV2 and TRBJ1-1; D unclear. CDR3 size: 14 residues. Trimming shortened V by 6 bases and J by 1 base, and 12 bases separated the two germline ends. The germline gives CDR1 SNHLY, CDR2 FYNNEI. The CDR3 DNA sequence: TGTGCCAGCAGCTCTCAAGGAGGGAACACTGAAGCTTTCTTT. It translates to CASSSQGGNTEAFF.

V usage is TRBV7-2 and J usage is TRBJ2-1; a possible D gene is TRBD1 (8 bases). Trimming took 1 base from V and 6 from J, leaving 13 bases between them. The CDR3 spans 15 residues. The germline V gene encodes CDR1 SGHTA and CDR2 FQGNSA. CDR3 nucleotide sequence: TGTGCCAGCAGCTTAGGCACAGGGGGGGTCAATGAGCAGTTCTTC. Translation gives CASSLGTGGVNEQFF.

This clone was seen only once. The chain couples TRBV28 to TRBJ1-5, with TRBD1 identical over 10 bases. The CDR3 runs 16 residues. Germline lookup yields CDR1 MDHEN and CDR2 SYDVKM. With 4 bases clipped from V and 2 bases from J, the junction kept 5 bases outside the gene matches. This CDR3 reads CASSWTGGRGNQPQHF. The DNA for the CDR3 is TGTGCCAGCAGTTGGACAGGGGGTAGGGGCAATCAGCCCCAGCATTTT.

In DNA, the CDR3 is TGTGCCACCAGTGATTTCGGCGGGGGGGGTGACAATGAGCAGTTCTTC. As protein: CATSDFGGGGDNEQFF. The J gene is TRBJ2-1, the V gene TRBV24-1; 9 bases are shared with TRBD2. V shed 1 base and J 5 bases; nucleotides not matched to a gene: 5. This CDR3 has 16 residues. The germline V gene encodes CDR1 KGHDR and CDR2 SFDVKD.

The chain carries TRBV30 and TRBJ1-5; possibly TRBD1 for D (5 bases). Germline V CDR1 and CDR2: GTSNPN, SVGIG (reference sequence). This CDR3 is 14 amino acids long. V lost 2 bases and J lost 3, with 11 bases in between. CDR3: CAWSKGRINQPQHF. The CDR3 DNA sequence: TGTGCCTGGAGTAAGGGGCGGATCAATCAGCCCCAGCATTTT.